The sequence of this T cell receptor beta chain was determined in a study of CD8 T cells in ankylosing spondylitis. The study, taken as a whole, reports: Blood of patients with ankylosing spondylitis appeared to be characterized by a TCR beta motif of about 8 highly homologous variants. Researchers reportedly found disease-linked clones significantly enriched in matched ankylosing spondylitis synovial fluid. Earlier work had already found some motif variants in reactive arthritis synovial fluid and blood. Disease-linked clones were CD8+ and relatively rare in peripheral blood.

V lost 5 bases and J lost 1; bases outside the gene matches: 4. Germline V gene data show CDR1 as KGHSH and CDR2 as LQKENI. This CDR3 region has 15 residues. TCR beta libraries were made by quantitative 5'-RACE with molecular barcodes. TCRdb used MiXCR to reprocess the 5' RACE reads, holding one entry per CDR3 protein. The table lists roughly 470,000 distinct CDR3 sequences, 25% to 30% of them singletons. This clonotype was seen a handful of times. No antigen is known for it. The receptor comes from a male donor with ankylosing spondylitis. The sequencing sample was made of blood, either unsorted or a sorted T cell fraction (not recorded which). The chain couples TRBV18 to TRBJ2-1, with TRBD2 identical over 8 bases. The CDR3 nucleotides are TGTGCCAGCTCAACCAGCGGGAGATCCTACAATGAGCAGTTCTTC. Translating gives CASSTSGRSYNEQFF.